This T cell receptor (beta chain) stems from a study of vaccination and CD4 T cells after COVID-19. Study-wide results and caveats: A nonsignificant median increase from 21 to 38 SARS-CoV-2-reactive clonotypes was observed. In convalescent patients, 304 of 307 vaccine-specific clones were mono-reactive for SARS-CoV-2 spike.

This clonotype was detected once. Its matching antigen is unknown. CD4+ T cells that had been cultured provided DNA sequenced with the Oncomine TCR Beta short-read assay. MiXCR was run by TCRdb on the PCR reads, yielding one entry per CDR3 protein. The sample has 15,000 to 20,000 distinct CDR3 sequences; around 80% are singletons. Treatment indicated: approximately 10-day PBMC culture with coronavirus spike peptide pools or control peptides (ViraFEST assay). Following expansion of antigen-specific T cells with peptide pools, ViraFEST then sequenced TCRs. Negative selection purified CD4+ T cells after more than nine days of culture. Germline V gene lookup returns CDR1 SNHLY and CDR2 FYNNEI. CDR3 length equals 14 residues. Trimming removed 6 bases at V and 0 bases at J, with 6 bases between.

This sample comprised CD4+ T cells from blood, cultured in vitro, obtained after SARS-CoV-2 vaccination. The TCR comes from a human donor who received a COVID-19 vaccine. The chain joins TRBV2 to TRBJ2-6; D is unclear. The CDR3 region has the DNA TGTGCCAGCAGCAGAGTCTCTGGGGCCAACGTCCTGACTTTC. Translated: CASSRVSGANVLTF.